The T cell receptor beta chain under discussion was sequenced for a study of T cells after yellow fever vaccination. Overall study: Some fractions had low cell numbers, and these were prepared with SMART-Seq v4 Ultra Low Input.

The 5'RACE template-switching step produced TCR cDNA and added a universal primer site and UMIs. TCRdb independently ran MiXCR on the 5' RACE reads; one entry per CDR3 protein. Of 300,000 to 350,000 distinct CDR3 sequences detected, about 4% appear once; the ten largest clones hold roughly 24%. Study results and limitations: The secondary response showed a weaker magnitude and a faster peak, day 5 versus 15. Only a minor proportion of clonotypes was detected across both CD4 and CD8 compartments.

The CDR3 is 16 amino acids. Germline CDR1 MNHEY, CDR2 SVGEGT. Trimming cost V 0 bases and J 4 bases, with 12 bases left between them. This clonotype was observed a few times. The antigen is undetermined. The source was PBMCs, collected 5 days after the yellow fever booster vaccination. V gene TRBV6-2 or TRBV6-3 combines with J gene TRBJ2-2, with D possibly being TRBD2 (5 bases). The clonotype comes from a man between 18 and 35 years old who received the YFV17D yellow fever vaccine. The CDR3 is CASSYSTGKLTGELFF. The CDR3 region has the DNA TGTGCCAGCAGTTACTCGACGGGGAAGCTCACCGGGGAGCTGTTTTTT.